The clone carrying this T cell receptor beta chain was counted only a few times. J lost 2 bases, V lost 9 bases, and 10 bases had no gene match. This CDR3 region has 14 residues. Per the germline V gene, CDR1 is LNHDA and CDR2 is SQIVND (reference sequence). cDNA carried unique molecular identifiers, and a universal primer site was added by template switching. Using its own MiXCR run on the 5' RACE reads, TCRdb lists one record per CDR3 protein. The sample holds approximately 410,000 distinct CDR3 sequences, around 18% seen once. The sample comes from a study of identical twins. The sample was naive T cells sorted from blood. The sequence was obtained from a man aged 45-65 years in good health. V is TRBV19 and J is TRBJ2-7; 7 positions agree with TRBD1. CDR3 DNA sequence: TGTGCCAGCAGCGCCGGGACAGCGACCTACGAGCAGTACTTC. It is translated as CASSAGTATYEQYF. Supplemented by reference TRBV19 and TRBJ2-7, the full variable domain reads DGGITQSPKYLFRKEGQNVTLSCEQNLNHDAMYWYRQDPGQGLRLIYYSQIVNDFQKGDIAEGYSVSREKKESFPLTVTSAQKNPTAFYLCASSAGTATYEQYFGPGTRLTVT.